The 18 T cell receptor beta chains in this list originate from one sample, sequenced in a study of shared clonotypes between healthy human individuals. Naive CD8 populations comprised CD45RO-negative cells positively selected for CCR7, excluding terminally differentiated effector memory CD45RA+ cells. The table came from immunoSEQ multiplex PCR; TCRdb's copy has only in-frame clones and leaves some out. The sample yields about 700,000 clones, just over 90% seen once. The sequencing input was naive CD8+ T cells sorted from blood. The origin of the receptors is a young man in good health.

V gene TRBV7-3 combines with J gene TRBJ2-1; a possible D gene is TRBD1 (6 bases). CDR1 and CDR2 from the germline V gene are SGHTA and FQGTGA. The CDR3 length is 15 residues. V was clipped by 2 bases and J by 0 bases, with 8 bases between them. The chain's CDR3 is CASSLQGSSYNEQFF. The CDR3 region has the DNA TGTGCCAGCAGCTTACAGGGGAGCTCCTACAATGAGCAGTTCTTC.

The chain links TRBV10-3 to TRBJ1-1; 7 bases map to TRBD1. This CDR3 has 14 residues. The V gene end was trimmed by 2 bases and the J gene end by 7 bases; junction bases not matched to a gene: 7. In germline, CDR1 is ENHRY, CDR2 SYGVKD. CDR3 DNA sequence: TGTGCCATCAGTGAGCCCCGGACAGGCCTTGAAGCTTTCTTT. Protein sequence: CAISEPRTGLEAFF.

The chain couples TRBV29-1 to TRBJ2-1, with no clear D. Germline assignment: CDR1 SQVTM and CDR2 ANQGSEA. V lost 8 bases and J 6 bases, leaving 14 bases between the germline ends. CDR3 length: 12 amino acids. Here the CDR3 DNA reads TGCAGCCCCGGACGGCTCCTCAATGAGCAGTTCTTC. Protein sequence: CSPGRLLNEQFF.

As for this clone: At the DNA level, this CDR3 is encoded by other sequences in the same sample as well. The chain is built from TRBV6-1 and TRBJ2-7, with unresolved D. Between the trimmed V and J ends, which lost 4 bases and 4 bases, there was a span of 8 bases. This CDR3 is 12 amino acids long. Germline-derived CDR1 and CDR2 are MNHNS and SASEGT. CDR3 sequence (DNA): TGTGCCAGCAGTGGCAGTGGGTACGAGCAGTACTTC. Its translation: CASSGSGYEQYF.

This sequence joins TRBV4-1 and TRBJ2-3; 10 positions agree with TRBD2. Germline CDR1 and CDR2: MGHRA and YSYEKL. With V trimmed by 2 bases and J by 6 bases, 17 bases remained unmatched. The CDR3 has 19 amino acids. In nucleotides, the CDR3 is TGCGCCAGCAGCCAACTGGCCACCCCAACAGCGGGAGGGCCCGATACGCAGTATTTT. This codes for CASSQLATPTAGGPDTQYF.

The V call is TRBV7-8, the J call TRBJ2-1; D is uncertain. The CDR3 extends over 16 amino acids. The V and J ends lost 0 bases and 8 bases respectively, with 17 bases between them. CDR1 SGHVS and CDR2 FQNEAQ come from the germline V gene. CDR3 sequence reads: CASSLALGLRGDEQFF. The CDR3, as DNA: TGTGCCAGCAGCTTAGCGCTCGGCCTGAGAGGCGATGAGCAGTTCTTC. The full variable domain, rest sourced from reference TRBV7-8 and TRBJ2-1, is GAGVSQSPRYKVAKRGQDVALRCDPISGHVSLFWYQQALGQGPEFLTYFQNEAQLDKSGLPSDRFFAERPEGSVSTLKIQRTQQEDSAVYLCASSLALGLRGDEQFFGPGTRLTVL.

The CDR3 coding sequence is TGTGCCAGCAGTCGCACTACGGACAGGGTATCGAGGTACGGCTACACCTTC. Encoded protein: CASSRTTDRVSRYGYTF. The chain couples TRBV27 to TRBJ1-2, with TRBD1 matching 8 bases. The germline gives CDR1 MNHEY, CDR2 SMNVEV (reference sequence). V gave up 5 bases and J gave up 8 bases; unmatched junction bases: 19. This CDR3 contains 17 residues.

V is TRBV19 and J is TRBJ2-7; 7 nucleotides match TRBD2. CDR3 length equals 13 residues. Germline V gene lookup returns CDR1 LNHDA and CDR2 SQIVND (reference sequence). Trimming took 5 bases from V and 4 from J; bases not matched to a gene: 5. The CDR3 sequence is CASSLGTTYEQYF. The CDR3 region has the DNA TGTGCCAGTAGTCTCGGGACTACATACGAGCAGTACTTC.

The genes are TRBV30 and TRBJ1-2; D is possibly TRBD1 (6 bases). CDR1 is GTSNPN, CDR2 SVGIG, per germline (reference sequence). Trimming pared 5 bases from V and 6 bases from J, leaving 13 bases between. The CDR3 runs 12 residues. The CDR3 loop reads CAWDRYQDGYTF. DNA for the CDR3: TGTGCCTGGGACAGGTATCAGGATGGCTACACCTTC.

The V call is TRBV6-1, the J call TRBJ2-1, with a weak D call TRBD2 (5 bases). The CDR3 runs 13 residues. V was clipped by 2 bases and J by 12 bases, with 14 bases between them. Germline V gene lookup returns CDR1 MNHNS and CDR2 SASEGT. The CDR3 DNA reads TGTGCCAGCAGTGAATACCAGGTTCGGGGGCAGTTCTTC. Translating gives CASSEYQVRGQFF.

The rearrangement links TRBV27 to TRBJ2-4, with TRBD1 identical over 7 bases. Germline V gene data show CDR1 as MNHEY and CDR2 as SMNVEV (reference sequence). V lost 6 bases and J lost 1; bases outside the gene matches: 12. The CDR3 has 17 amino acids. The CDR3 nucleotides are TGTGCCAGCAGCTCCCAGGGGGATATTTGGGCCAAAAACATTCAGTACTTC. Translation gives CASSSQGDIWAKNIQYF.

The chain recombines TRBV9 with TRBJ1-1; D uncertain. V was pared by 3 bases and J by 7 bases, with 13 bases between. The CDR3 is 13 amino acids. The germline CDR1 and CDR2 sequences are SGDLS and YYNGEE. The CDR3 here is CASSASGLSEAFF. The CDR3 coding sequence is TGTGCCAGCAGCGCCTCCGGGTTAAGTGAAGCTTTCTTT.

The V gene is TRBV11-3, the J gene TRBJ2-2; D remains unclear. The V and J ends lost 2 bases and 6 bases respectively, with 19 bases between them. Germline V gene sequence: CDR1 SGHNT, CDR2 YENEEA. This CDR3 comprises 17 residues. CDR3 region: CASSLFICLSNAGELFF. DNA for the CDR3: TGTGCCAGCAGCTTATTTATTTGTTTAAGCAACGCCGGGGAGCTGTTTTTT.

The chain has TRBV11-2 and TRBJ1-4; 7 bases match TRBD1. Germline CDR1 SGHAT, CDR2 FQNNGV. After removal of 4 bases from V and 7 bases from J, the junction contained 3 bases not matched to a gene. This CDR3 region has 13 residues. DNA of the CDR3: TGTGCCAGCAGCTCTCGACAGGGTGAAAAACTGTTTTTT. Its translation: CASSSRQGEKLFF.

This chain connects TRBV7-5 to TRBJ1-2. TRBV7-5 has pseudogene status. The CDR3 spans 14 residues. In nucleotides, the CDR3 is TGTGTCAGAAGCCCCCGGGGCGCTAACTATGGCTACACCTTC. Translated, it gives CVRSPRGANYGYTF.

This chain joins TRBV28 and TRBJ2-2, with a weak D call TRBD2 (5 bases). The CDR3 covers 14 residues. Germline-derived CDR1 and CDR2 are MDHEN and SYDVKM. Between the trimmed V and J ends, which lost 1 base and 7 bases, there was a span of 10 bases. CDR3 nucleotide sequence: TGTGCCAGCAGTTTATACTCCCGGGGCGGGGAGCTGTTTTTT. Its translation: CASSLYSRGGELFF.

The chain recombines TRBV7-2 with TRBJ2-2, with 11 bases lining up with TRBD2. V trimming: 6 bases; J trimming: 3 bases; junction bases outside the gene matches: 6. Germline V lookup: CDR1 SGHTA, CDR2 FQGNSA. The CDR3 has 16 residues. The CDR3 is CASSLLAGVHTGELFF. DNA of the CDR3: TGTGCCAGCAGTCTACTAGCGGGAGTCCACACCGGGGAGCTGTTTTTT. Full variable domain (remainder filled in from reference TRBV7-2 and TRBJ2-2): GAGVSQSPSNKVTEKGKDVELRCDPISGHTALYWYRQSLGQGLEFLIYFQGNSAPDKSGLPSDRFSAERTGGSVSTLTIQRTQQEDSAVYLCASSLLAGVHTGELFFGEGSRLTVL.

The CDR3 bases are TGTGCCAGCACCGGGACAGGGAATGAAAAACTGTTTTTT. It specifies CASTGTGNEKLFF. The chain combines TRBV7-6 with TRBJ1-4, with TRBD1 matching over 9 bases. Germline V gives CDR1 SGHVS, CDR2 FNYEAQ. The CDR3 runs to 13 residues. Trimming took 7 bases from V and 5 from J; bases not matched to a gene: 2.